These 23 T cell receptor beta chains share one sample of origin, sequenced in a study of blood T cell repertoires in COVID-19. Produced via immunoSEQ multiplex PCR; TCRdb's table is partial and in-frame only. The sample comprises about 33,000 clones, roughly 85% of which are singletons, and about 5.9% rests with the top ten. The material sequenced was peripheral blood. Receptor source: a woman at least 80 years old with active or convalescent COVID-19.

The V gene is TRBV19, the J gene TRBJ1-2; D is ambiguous. This CDR3 is 11 amino acids long. The germline V gene encodes CDR1 LNHDA and CDR2 SQIVND (reference sequence). Trimming left V 1 base short and J 8 bases short, with 5 bases between. The DNA of the CDR3 is TGTGCCAGTAGTATAGGCGGCGGCTACACCTTC. As protein: CASSIGGGYTF.

Details on this clone: This same CDR3 is encoded by further DNA sequences in the sample. The chain carries TRBV2 and TRBJ2-5; tentatively, D is TRBD2 (6 bases). V was clipped by 1 base and J by 3 bases, with 15 bases between them. Germline CDR1 and CDR2: SNHLY and FYNNEI. CDR3 length: 16 amino acids. In DNA form, the CDR3 reads TGTGCCAGCAGTGAAGACCGACCGGGGGTAGAAGAGACCCAGTACTTC. Translating gives CASSEDRPGVEETQYF.

The chain employs TRBV5-8 and TRBJ1-5; 7 bases agree with TRBD1. CDR3 length equals 15 residues. Germline V gene lookup returns CDR1 SGHTS and CDR2 YDEGEE. The trim removed 1 base at V and 2 bases at J, leaving 3 bases unmatched. CDR3 DNA: TGTGCCAGCAGCTTGACAGGGGCCGGCAATCAGCCCCAGCATTTT. As protein: CASSLTGAGNQPQHF. Combining the CDR3 with reference TRBV5-8 and TRBJ1-5 gives the whole variable domain EAGVTQSPTHLIKTRGQQATLRCSPISGHTSVYWYQQALGLGLQFLLWYDEGEERNRGNFPPRFSGRQFPNYSSELNVNALELEDSALYLCASSLTGAGNQPQHFGDGTRLSIL.

The chain has TRBV5-1 and TRBJ2-7, with TRBD1 matching 8 bases. V shed 4 bases, J shed 6 bases, and the junction held 9 bases outside the gene matches. The CDR3 runs to 14 residues. Germline lookup yields CDR1 SGHRS and CDR2 YFSETQ. CDR3 sequence reads: CASSKGGTGGEQYF. The CDR3 DNA sequence: TGCGCCAGCAGCAAAGGAGGGACAGGCGGCGAGCAGTACTTC. The full variable domain, completed using reference TRBV5-1 and TRBJ2-7, is KAGVTQTPRYLIKTRGQQVTLSCSPISGHRSVSWYQQTPGQGLQFLFEYFSETQRNKGNFPGRFSGRQFSNSRSEMNVSTLELGDSALYLCASSKGGTGGEQYFGPGTRLTVT.

For the CDR3, the DNA is TGTGCCAGCAGCTTGGGACAGGGGAACGGAGAGACCCAGTACTTC. This sequence encodes CASSLGQGNGETQYF. This chain connects TRBV5-4 to TRBJ2-5; TRBD1 matches at 8 bases. The germline V gene encodes CDR1 SGHNT and CDR2 YYREEE (reference sequence). V lost 0 bases and J lost 4; bases outside the gene matches: 5. The CDR3 consists of 15 residues.

The J gene is TRBJ2-5, the V gene TRBV21-1; whether TRBD2, the table's D call, matches the DNA was not checked. TRBV21-1 is a pseudogene locus. The CDR3 length is 12 residues. The CDR3 DNA follows: TGTGCCAGCAGCAAAGCCGGGGGGACCCAGTACTTC. This sequence encodes CASSKAGGTQYF.

The chain couples TRBV28 to TRBJ2-1, with 9 bases matching TRBD2. CDR3 length: 17 amino acids. Germline V CDR1 and CDR2: MDHEN, SYDVKM. The V gene end was trimmed by 5 bases and the J gene end by 6 bases; junction bases not matched to a gene: 14. Here the CDR3 reads CASSPRGAGGPGNEQFF. For the CDR3, the DNA is TGTGCCAGCAGTCCACGGGGTGCGGGAGGGCCCGGCAATGAGCAGTTCTTC.

V and J are TRBV9 and TRBJ1-4; 11 nucleotides match TRBD1. Germline V lookup: CDR1 SGDLS, CDR2 YYNGEE. The V gene end was trimmed by 3 bases and the J gene end by 8 bases; junction bases not matched to a gene: 0. There are 13 residues in the CDR3. The CDR3 DNA follows: TGTGCCAGCAGCGGGACAGGGGGCGAAAAACTGTTTTTT. Encoded protein: CASSGTGGEKLFF.

The V and J genes are TRBV2 and TRBJ2-7, with TRBD1 identical over 9 bases. Looked up from germline, CDR1 is SNHLY and CDR2 is FYNNEI. The CDR3 is 14 residues long. The J segment lost 1 base and the V segment lost 8 bases, leaving 6 bases of the junction unmatched. The CDR3 DNA sequence: TGTGCCAGCGGGATGGGACAGGGATCCTACGAGCAGTACTTC. Protein: CASGMGQGSYEQYF.

The J gene is TRBJ2-1, the V gene TRBV28; tentative D call: TRBD2 (5 bases). V was pared by 6 bases and J by 7 bases, with 13 bases between. Germline loops: CDR1 MDHEN, CDR2 SYDVKM. This CDR3 contains 13 residues. In DNA, the CDR3 is TGTGCCAGCAGGGGCTTCGGGGTTAATGAGCAGTTCTTC. Protein sequence: CASRGFGVNEQFF.

In this sample, this clone turned up once. The V gene is TRBV7-2, the J gene TRBJ1-3; D is uncertain. Trimming removed 1 base at V and 6 bases at J, with 7 bases between. This CDR3 region has 13 residues. The germline CDR1 and CDR2 sequences are SGHTA and FQGNSA. In nucleotides, the CDR3 is TGTGCCAGCAGCTTAGTCGGGGAAAACACCATATATTTT. It encodes CASSLVGENTIYF.

The V and J genes are TRBV7-9 and TRBJ2-7; the D is unclear. Trimming shortened V by 3 bases and J by 3 bases, and 21 bases separated the two germline ends. This CDR3 is built from 17 residues. Germline V gene data show CDR1 as SEHNR and CDR2 as FQNEAQ (reference sequence). The CDR3 protein is CASSFSGRIAHNYEQYF. Here the CDR3 DNA reads TGTGCCAGCAGCTTCTCTGGCAGAATCGCCCACAACTACGAGCAGTACTTC.

The J gene is TRBJ2-2, the V gene TRBV18; D possibly corresponds to TRBD1 (5 bases). The germline CDR1 and CDR2 sequences are KGHSH and LQKENI. This CDR3 has 15 amino acids. Between the trimmed V and J ends, which lost 2 bases and 0 bases, there was a span of 7 bases. CDR3 region: CASSPTGTNTGELFF. The DNA of the CDR3 is TGTGCCAGCTCACCAACAGGCACGAACACCGGGGAGCTGTTTTTT.

The CDR3 nucleotides read TGTGCCACCAGTGAAATGAGGGCTAGGGACACCGGGGAGCTGTTTTTT. It is translated as CATSEMRARDTGELFF. V gene TRBV24-1 combines with J gene TRBJ2-2; D possibly corresponds to TRBD2 (5 bases). The V gene lost 4 bases and the J gene lost 3 bases, with 14 bases spanning the gap. This CDR3 contains 16 residues. The germline CDR1 and CDR2 sequences are KGHDR and SFDVKD.

The rearrangement links TRBV5-1 to TRBJ2-7; 7 bases agree with TRBD2. The CDR3 length is 16 residues. Trimming took 5 bases from V and 0 from J; bases not matched to a gene: 11. Germline-derived CDR1 and CDR2 are SGHRS and YFSETQ. CDR3 nucleotide sequence: TGCGCCAGCAGACTGGGGCCGGGACTAAGCTCCTACGAGCAGTACTTC. It yields the protein CASRLGPGLSSYEQYF.

J is TRBJ2-3 and V is TRBV6-6, with a tentative D call TRBD2 (6 bases). Germline V CDR1 and CDR2: MNHNY, SVGAGI (reference sequence). The CDR3 is made up of 16 amino acids. With 4 bases removed from V and 1 base from J, the gap between germline ends came to 15 bases. The CDR3 sequence: CASSSVYIAGTDTQYF. The CDR3 nucleotides are TGTGCCAGCAGTTCAGTATATATAGCGGGCACAGATACGCAGTATTTT.

The V and J genes are TRBV2 and TRBJ1-1; D might be TRBD1 (5 bases). CDR3 length equals 14 residues. Germline V gene data show CDR1 as SNHLY and CDR2 as FYNNEI. With 6 bases removed from V and 0 bases from J, the gap between germline ends came to 11 bases. The CDR3 spells CASRARQLNTEAFF. CDR3 DNA: TGTGCCAGCAGGGCCAGACAGTTGAACACTGAAGCTTTCTTT.

The rearrangement joins TRBV5-1 to TRBJ1-2, with D uncertain. Per the germline V gene, CDR1 is SGHRS and CDR2 is YFSETQ. The CDR3 has 13 amino acids. Trimming shortened V by 4 bases and J by 2 bases, and 9 bases separated the two germline ends. In DNA form, the CDR3 reads TGCGCCAGCAGCCCGGGGTCCAACTATGGCTACACCTTC. Residues: CASSPGSNYGYTF. The full variable domain, in which reference TRBV5-1 and TRBJ1-2 provide the parts outside the CDR3, is KAGVTQTPRYLIKTRGQQVTLSCSPISGHRSVSWYQQTPGQGLQFLFEYFSETQRNKGNFPGRFSGRQFSNSRSEMNVSTLELGDSALYLCASSPGSNYGYTFGSGTRLTVV.

The chain carries TRBV9 and TRBJ2-3; D gene ambiguous. The CDR3 runs 15 residues. Germline V lookup: CDR1 SGDLS, CDR2 YYNGEE. The V and J ends lost 0 bases and 0 bases respectively, with 8 bases between them. The CDR3 DNA reads as TGTGCCAGCAGCGTAGATCCAGGTAGCACAGATACGCAGTATTTT. It specifies CASSVDPGSTDTQYF.

The chain employs TRBV19 and TRBJ1-5; D remains ambiguous. The CDR3 loop spans 14 amino acids. V lost 5 bases and J 0 bases, leaving 8 bases between the germline ends. Germline V CDR1 and CDR2: LNHDA, SQIVND (reference sequence). The CDR3 loop is CASSWRDSNQPQHF. The CDR3 region has the DNA TGTGCCAGTAGTTGGAGGGATAGCAATCAGCCCCAGCATTTT.

V gene TRBV7-8 combines with J gene TRBJ2-7, with no clear D. Trimming stripped 9 bases from V and 7 bases from J, with 19 bases between. From germline, CDR1 is SGHVS and CDR2 FQNEAQ. The CDR3 contains 13 residues. The CDR3 loop reads CASGDHYVQEQYF. CDR3 nucleotides: TGTGCCAGTGGAGACCACTACGTCCAGGAGCAGTACTTC.

V is TRBV6-5 and J is TRBJ2-7, with a weak D call TRBD1 (6 bases). Germline lookup yields CDR1 MNHEY and CDR2 SVGAGI. CDR3 length: 11 amino acids. Trimming took off 7 bases at V and 7 bases at J, with 11 bases between the two ends. The chain's CDR3 is CASKTGYEQYF. DNA of the CDR3: TGTGCCAGCAAAACAGGGTATGAGCAGTACTTC.

V is TRBV5-1 and J is TRBJ2-5; 9 bases are shared with TRBD1. J was trimmed by 5 bases and V by 2 bases; bases with no gene match: 4. This CDR3 has 14 residues. The germline gives CDR1 SGHRS, CDR2 YFSETQ. The CDR3 region has the DNA TGCGCCAGCAGCTTTTGGACAGGGGAGGAGACCCAGTACTTC. Its translation is CASSFWTGEETQYF.